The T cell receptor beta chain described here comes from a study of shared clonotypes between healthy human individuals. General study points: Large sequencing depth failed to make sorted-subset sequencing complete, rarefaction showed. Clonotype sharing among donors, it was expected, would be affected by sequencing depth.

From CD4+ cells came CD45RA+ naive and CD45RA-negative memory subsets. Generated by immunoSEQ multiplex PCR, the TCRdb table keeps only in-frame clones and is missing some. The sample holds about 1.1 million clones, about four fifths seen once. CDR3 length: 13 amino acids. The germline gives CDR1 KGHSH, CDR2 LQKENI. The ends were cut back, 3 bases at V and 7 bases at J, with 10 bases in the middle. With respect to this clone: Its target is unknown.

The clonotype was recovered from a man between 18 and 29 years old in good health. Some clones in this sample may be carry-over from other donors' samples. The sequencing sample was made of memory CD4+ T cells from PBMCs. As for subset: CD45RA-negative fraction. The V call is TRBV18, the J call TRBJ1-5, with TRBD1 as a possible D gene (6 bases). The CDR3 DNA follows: TGTGCCAGCTCACCTCAGGGGAGACAGCCCCAGCATTTT. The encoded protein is CASSPQGRQPQHF.